This T cell receptor (beta chain) was recovered during a study of blood T cell repertoires in COVID-19. Here immunoSEQ multiplex PCR was the method, and the copy in TCRdb shows in-frame clones only, minus some. The sample lists about 300,000 clones, about 88% seen once, with 1.4% to 1.5% in the top ten. This CDR3 spans 13 amino acids. The V gene lost 3 bases and the J gene lost 5 bases, with 10 bases spanning the gap. The V gene's germline CDR1 is MNHEY and CDR2 SMNVEV (reference sequence). Enrolment of Seattle patients took place during active infection, and they were followed longitudinally. The sequencing sample was made of peripheral blood. The V gene is TRBV27, the J gene TRBJ1-2; a weak D match, TRBD1 (5 bases). The clonotype originates from a human donor with COVID-19, enrolled during active disease. The donor label of this sample is uncertain. The DNA of the CDR3 is TGTGCCAGCAGTTTTTCGGGGGGATATGGCTACACCTTC. Translating it yields CASSFSGGYGYTF.